The clone carrying this T cell receptor (beta chain) was detected only a few times. This sample was taken from a study of blood T cell repertoires in COVID-19. In the study's own analysis: Quantification of nucleated cells was approximated via reference gene primer amplification. TCRdb's table, derived via immunoSEQ multiplex PCR, lists solely in-frame clones and lacks some. The DNA was the basis for D and trimming; V, J and clone size are from that table. The sample contains about 370,000 clones, over 75% of which appear only once. This CDR3 spans 16 amino acids. Germline V lookup: CDR1 LGHDT, CDR2 YNNKEL (reference sequence). Between the trimmed V and J ends, which lost 0 bases and 4 bases, there was a span of 16 bases.

This sequence originates from a man younger than 35 who had recovered from COVID-19. The chain uses TRBV3-1 (or the pseudogene TRBV3-2) and TRBJ2-7, with D maybe TRBD2 (5 bases). The sequencing sample was made of PBMCs or T cells enriched from blood (not recorded which). CDR3 sequence reads: CASSQEGSEGLYEQYF. As DNA, the CDR3 is TGTGCCAGCAGCCAAGAAGGTTCTGAGGGCCTATACGAGCAGTACTTC.